The clone carrying this T cell receptor beta chain came up a few times. Each CDR3 protein gets one entry after TCRdb re-called the RT-PCR reads with MiXCR. The table has 450,000 to 600,000 distinct CDR3 sequences, more than 15% seen once. These data originate in a study of response to subunit inactivated influenza vaccine. The CDR3 has 13 amino acids. Germline V gene lookup returns CDR1 SGHTA and CDR2 FQGNSA. The V gene lost 7 bases and the J gene lost 2 bases, with 11 bases spanning the gap. This specimen consisted of CD4+ T cells sorted from PBMCs, obtained less than 30 months after vaccination. This chain joins TRBV7-2 and TRBJ1-2; TRBD1 might be the D (6 bases). The sequence was obtained from a man in his fifties or sixties who received an inactivated influenza vaccine. CDR3 nucleotides: TGTGCCAGCACCCCCGGACAGAACTATGGCTACACCTTC. It is translated as CASTPGQNYGYTF.